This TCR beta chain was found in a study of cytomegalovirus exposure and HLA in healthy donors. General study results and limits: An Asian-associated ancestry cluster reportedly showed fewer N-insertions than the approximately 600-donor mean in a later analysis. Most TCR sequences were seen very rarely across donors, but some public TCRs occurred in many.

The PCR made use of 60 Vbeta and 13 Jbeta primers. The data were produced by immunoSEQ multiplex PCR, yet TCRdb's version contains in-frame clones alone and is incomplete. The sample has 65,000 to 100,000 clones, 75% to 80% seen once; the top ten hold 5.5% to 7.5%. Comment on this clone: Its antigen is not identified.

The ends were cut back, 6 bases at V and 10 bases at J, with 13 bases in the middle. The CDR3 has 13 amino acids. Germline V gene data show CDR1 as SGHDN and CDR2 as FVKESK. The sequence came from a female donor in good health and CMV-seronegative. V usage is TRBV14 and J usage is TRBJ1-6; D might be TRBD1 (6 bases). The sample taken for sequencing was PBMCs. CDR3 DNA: TGTGCCAGCAGTAGGCAGGGGAAATCACCCCTCCACTTT. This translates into CASSRQGKSPLHF.